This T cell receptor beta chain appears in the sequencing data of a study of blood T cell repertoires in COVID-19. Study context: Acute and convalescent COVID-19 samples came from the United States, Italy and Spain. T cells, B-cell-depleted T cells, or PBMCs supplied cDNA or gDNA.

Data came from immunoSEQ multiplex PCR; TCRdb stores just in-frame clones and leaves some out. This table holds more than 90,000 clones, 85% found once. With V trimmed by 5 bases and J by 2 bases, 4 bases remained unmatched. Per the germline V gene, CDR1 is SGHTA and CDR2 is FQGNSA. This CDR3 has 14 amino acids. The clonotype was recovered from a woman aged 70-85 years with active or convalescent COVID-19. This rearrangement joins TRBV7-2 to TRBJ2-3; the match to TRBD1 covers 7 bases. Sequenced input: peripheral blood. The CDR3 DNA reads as TGTGCCAGCAGCCAGGACAGGTTCACAGATACGCAGTATTTT. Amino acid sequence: CASSQDRFTDTQYF.